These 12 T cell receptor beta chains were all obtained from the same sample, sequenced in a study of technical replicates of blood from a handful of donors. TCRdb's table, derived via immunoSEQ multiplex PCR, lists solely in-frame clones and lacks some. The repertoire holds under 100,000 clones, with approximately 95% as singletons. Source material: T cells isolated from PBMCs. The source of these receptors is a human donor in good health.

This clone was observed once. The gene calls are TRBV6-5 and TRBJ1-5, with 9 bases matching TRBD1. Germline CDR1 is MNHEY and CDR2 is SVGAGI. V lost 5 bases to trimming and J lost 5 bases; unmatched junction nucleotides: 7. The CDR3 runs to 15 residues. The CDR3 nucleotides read TGTGCCAGCAGTCCCCGGGACAGGGTTGATCAGCCCCAGCATTTT. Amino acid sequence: CASSPRDRVDQPQHF.

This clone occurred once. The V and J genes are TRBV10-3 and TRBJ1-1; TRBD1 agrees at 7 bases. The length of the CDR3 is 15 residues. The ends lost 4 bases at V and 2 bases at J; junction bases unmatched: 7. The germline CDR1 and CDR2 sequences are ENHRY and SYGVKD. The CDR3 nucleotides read TGTGCCATCAGTGGAACTACAGGGGAAAACACTGAAGCTTTCTTT. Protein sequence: CAISGTTGENTEAFF.

CDR3 region: CASRSFGAGIYNEQFF. CDR3 DNA sequence: TGTGCCAGCAGGTCTTTCGGGGCGGGAATATACAATGAGCAGTTCTTC. The chain employs TRBV9 and TRBJ2-1; a weak D match, TRBD2 (6 bases). V was pared by 5 bases and J by 4 bases, with 19 bases between. This CDR3 region has 16 residues. The germline V gene encodes CDR1 SGDLS and CDR2 YYNGEE.

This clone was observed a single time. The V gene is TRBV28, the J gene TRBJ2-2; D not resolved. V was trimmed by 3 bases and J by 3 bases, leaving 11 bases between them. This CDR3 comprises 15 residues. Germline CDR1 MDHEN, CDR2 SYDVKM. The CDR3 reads CASSFPRPDTGELFF. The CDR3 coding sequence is TGTGCCAGCAGTTTTCCGAGGCCCGACACCGGGGAGCTGTTTTTT.

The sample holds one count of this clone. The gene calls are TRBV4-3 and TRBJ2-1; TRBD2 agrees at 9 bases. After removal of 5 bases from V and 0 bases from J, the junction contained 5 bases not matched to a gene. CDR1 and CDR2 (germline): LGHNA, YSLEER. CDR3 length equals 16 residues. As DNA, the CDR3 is TGCGCCAGCAGCTCTAAGCGGGAGGTCTCCTACAATGAGCAGTTCTTC. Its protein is CASSSKREVSYNEQFF.

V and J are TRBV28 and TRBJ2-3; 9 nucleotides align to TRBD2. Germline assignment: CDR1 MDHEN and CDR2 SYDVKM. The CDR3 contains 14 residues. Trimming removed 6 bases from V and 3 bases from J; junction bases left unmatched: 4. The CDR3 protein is CASSPGLATDTQYF. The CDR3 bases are TGTGCCAGCAGCCCCGGACTAGCGACAGATACGCAGTATTTT.

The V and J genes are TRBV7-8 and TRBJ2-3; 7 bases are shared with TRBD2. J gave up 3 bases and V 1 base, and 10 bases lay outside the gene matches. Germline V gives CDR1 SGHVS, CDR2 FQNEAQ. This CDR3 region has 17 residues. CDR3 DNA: TGTGCCAGCAGCTTAGGGCAGGGAGGGAGCTGGACAGATACGCAGTATTTT. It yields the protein CASSLGQGGSWTDTQYF.

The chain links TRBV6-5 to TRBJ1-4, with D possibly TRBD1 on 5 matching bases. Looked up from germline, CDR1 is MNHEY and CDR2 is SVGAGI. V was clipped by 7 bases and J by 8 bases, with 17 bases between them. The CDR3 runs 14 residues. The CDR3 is CASTRGGVGEKLFF. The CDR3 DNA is TGTGCCAGCACACGGGGAGGGGTGGGAGAAAAACTGTTTTTT.

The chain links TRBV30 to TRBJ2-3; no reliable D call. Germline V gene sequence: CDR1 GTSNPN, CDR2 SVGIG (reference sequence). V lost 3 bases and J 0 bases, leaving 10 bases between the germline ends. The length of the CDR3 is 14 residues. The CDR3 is CAWSIGGSTDTQYF. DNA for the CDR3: TGTGCCTGGAGCATCGGCGGTAGCACAGATACGCAGTATTTT.

The CDR3 sequence: CAILREVNMNTEAFF. As DNA, the CDR3 is TGTGCCATCCTCAGGGAAGTGAACATGAACACTGAAGCTTTCTTT. The J gene is TRBJ1-1, the V gene TRBV28; the D gene is possibly TRBD1 (5 bases). V was shortened by 10 bases and J by 0 bases, with 18 bases between the two germline ends. The CDR3 extends over 15 amino acids. Germline V gene lookup returns CDR1 MDHEN and CDR2 SYDVKM.

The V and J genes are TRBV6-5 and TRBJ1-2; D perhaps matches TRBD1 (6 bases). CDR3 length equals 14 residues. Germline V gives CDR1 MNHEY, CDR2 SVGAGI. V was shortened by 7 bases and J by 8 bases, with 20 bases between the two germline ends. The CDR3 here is CASTQAGASKGYTF. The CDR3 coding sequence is TGTGCCAGCACCCAGGCGGGGGCGTCAAAAGGCTACACCTTC.

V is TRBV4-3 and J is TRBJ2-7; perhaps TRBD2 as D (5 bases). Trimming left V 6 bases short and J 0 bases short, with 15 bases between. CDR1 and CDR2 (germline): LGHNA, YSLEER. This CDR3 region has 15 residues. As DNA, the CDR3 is TGCGCCAGCAGGGTTAGCGTCCAGAGCTCCTACGAGCAGTACTTC. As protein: CASRVSVQSSYEQYF.